At least ten counts were recorded for the clone carrying this TCR beta chain. Its antigen remains unidentified. The data stem from a study of blood T cells in healthy people across ages. Findings of the study overall: Age brought a roughly linear fall in TCR beta diversity measured per million T cells.

V dropped 0 bases and J dropped 0 bases, with 10 bases sitting between them. CDR3 size: 15 residues. Germline assignment: CDR1 DFQATT and CDR2 SNEGSKA (reference sequence). Isolated PBMCs totaled at least 7 million in each sample. The use of a sample-barcoded 5' primer and a J-beta primer mix characterized a second PCR of 7 to 11 cycles. TCRdb re-called the 5' RACE reads through MiXCR, storing one row per CDR3 protein. The sample has some 1.7 million distinct CDR3 sequences; roughly 30% are singletons. The TCR was taken from a woman in her twenties or thirties in good health. The chain recombines TRBV20-1 with TRBJ2-3; tentative D call: TRBD2 (5 bases). What was sequenced was blood. CDR3 bases: TGCAGTGCTAGAGATTCGGGCGGGAGCACAGATACGCAGTATTTT. Amino acids: CSARDSGGSTDTQYF.